This TCR beta chain was retrieved from a study of cytomegalovirus exposure and HLA in healthy donors. The CDR3 extends over 12 amino acids. Trimming took 4 bases from V and 7 from J; bases not matched to a gene: 3. Germline V gene lookup returns CDR1 KGHSH and CDR2 LQKENI. As regards this clone: Its antigen is unidentified.

The assay was immunoSEQ multiplex PCR, and TCRdb's table has in-frame clones only and misses some. The sample holds 150,000 to 200,000 clones; about 96% are singletons and the top ten take roughly 0.83%. Study outcomes and limitations: Among the CMV-associated chains, three were confirmed in vitro as specific for CMV antigens. Subsequent analysis found a tendency for first-cohort TCR clusters to co-occur within the 110 or so validation repertoires.

Sequenced input: PBMCs. V and J are TRBV18 and TRBJ1-1, with 7 nucleotides matching TRBD1. The clonotype comes from a woman aged 18 to 35 in good health and CMV-seronegative. CDR3 residues: CASSQDRNEAFF. CDR3 bases: TGTGCCAGCTCACAGGACAGGAATGAAGCTTTCTTT.